Reported below is one T cell receptor beta chain. Unsorted PBMC samples were amplified in replicate PCRs containing around 300 ng DNA, about 30,000 T cell genomes. Sequencing used immunoSEQ multiplex PCR; TCRdb keeps in-frame clones, though not all of them. The repertoire holds more than 450,000 clones, with approximately 85% as singletons. These data originate in a study of shared clonotypes between healthy human individuals. Trimming removed 6 bases at V and 3 bases at J, with 9 bases between. The germline V gene encodes CDR1 SGHAT and CDR2 FQNNGV. The CDR3 has 12 amino acids. The sequenced material came from PBMCs. The TCR comes from a woman aged 40-49 years in good health. Some clones in this sample may be carry-over from other donors' samples. The rearrangement links TRBV11-2 to TRBJ2-7; D call uncertain. The DNA of the CDR3 is TGTGCCAGCAGTCCCTCACGCTACGAGCAGTACTTC. Its translation: CASSPSRYEQYF.